Presented here are 8 T cell receptor beta chains from one specimen sequenced in a study of T cells in Graves' hyperthyroidism and ophthalmopathy. Regions amplified from RNA transcripts were the TCR beta CDR3 regions. Initially, a first-round RT-PCR of the TCR CDR3 employed the HTBI primer set. TCRdb fed the multiplex PCR reads into MiXCR, producing one record per CDR3 protein. There are approximately 620,000 distinct CDR3 sequences in the sample; about 16% occur only once, and roughly 3.4% lies in the top ten. The sample comprised blood. The receptors stem from a woman aged 40 to 50 with Graves' ophthalmopathy.

This chain uses TRBV27 with TRBJ2-5; TRBD2 might be the D (6 bases). The germline CDR1 and CDR2 sequences are MNHEY and SMNVEV (reference sequence). The length of the CDR3 is 15 residues. The V end lost 3 bases, the J end lost 2 bases, and 13 bases lay between the germline ends. CDR3 nucleotide sequence: TGTGCCAGCAGTTTTGTCGGGGGAAGTCAAGAGACCCAGTACTTC. It encodes CASSFVGGSQETQYF.

This clonotype has at least ten counts. The chain uses TRBV28 and TRBJ1-2; TRBD1 aligns across 7 bases. The CDR3 is 16 residues long. Germline V gene data show CDR1 as MDHEN and CDR2 as SYDVKM. J lost 7 bases, V lost 5 bases, and 16 bases had no gene match. As DNA, the CDR3 is TGTGCCAGCAGTGAATCAGGGGGGCAGGGGTACGCTGGCTACACCTTC. It is translated as CASSESGGQGYAGYTF.

In this sample, this clonotype turned up many times. The chain carries TRBV5-1 and TRBJ2-4; TRBD1 matches 9 bases. Looked up from germline, CDR1 is SGHRS and CDR2 is YFSETQ. The CDR3 has 16 amino acids. With V trimmed by 4 bases and J by 1 base, 6 bases remained unmatched. In DNA form, the CDR3 reads TGCGCCAGCAGCCCGACAGGGGGGGCGGCCAAAAACATTCAGTACTTC. It translates to CASSPTGGAAKNIQYF.

A remark on this clonotype: The junction departs from germline at one end; a sequencing error may be responsible. The V call is TRBV6-2 or TRBV6-3, the J call TRBJ1-1; 7 bases are shared with TRBD1. The CDR3 is made up of 12 amino acids. CDR1 and CDR2 (germline): MNHEY, SVGEGT. The CDR3 loop is CVSDREGTEAFF. DNA of the CDR3: TGTGTCAGCGACAGGGAGGGTACTGAAGCTTTCTTT.

This clonotype was detected ten times or more. The rearrangement joins TRBV9 to TRBJ2-7, with D unresolved. CDR3 length: 14 residues. Trimming left V 4 bases short and J 6 bases short, with 17 bases between. The germline CDR1 and CDR2 sequences are SGDLS and YYNGEE. The CDR3 spells CASSPLKTTVEQYF. The CDR3 DNA sequence: TGTGCCAGCAGCCCCCTAAAAACGACGGTCGAGCAGTACTTC.

This clonotype was counted only a few times. V usage is TRBV28 and J usage is TRBJ2-7, with D possibly matching TRBD2 (7 bases). The germline V and J ends were trimmed by 3 bases and 8 bases, with 23 bases remaining between them. The CDR3 is 16 amino acids. Germline V gene lookup returns CDR1 MDHEN and CDR2 SYDVKM. Written as DNA, the CDR3 is TGTGCCAGCAGTTTCCACCCGGGGGGCGGGTCGGGGCAGCAGTACTTC. Encoded protein: CASSFHPGGGSGQQYF.

This clonotype has more than one count but fewer than ten. This chain uses TRBV7-9 with TRBJ2-3; D perhaps matches TRBD2 (6 bases). Deletions cut 2 bases from V and 4 bases from J, with 13 bases between. CDR1 and CDR2 from the germline V gene are SEHNR and FQNEAQ (reference sequence). The CDR3 is 15 residues long. The CDR3 loop reads CASSLTSPSPDTQYF. CDR3 sequence (DNA): TGTGCCAGCAGCTTAACTAGCCCCTCCCCAGATACGCAGTATTTT. Based on the CDR3 plus reference TRBV7-9 and TRBJ2-3, the full variable domain is DTGVSQNPRHKITKRGQNVTFRCDPISEHNRLYWYRQTLGQGPEFLTYFQNEAQLEKSRLLSDRFSAERPKGSFSTLEIQRTEQGDSAMYLCASSLTSPSPDTQYFGPGTRLTVL.

V is TRBV5-1 and J is TRBJ2-4; D is perhaps TRBD2 (7 bases). This CDR3 spans 16 amino acids. Trimming took 1 base from V and 1 from J, leaving 12 bases between them. Germline V gene sequence: CDR1 SGHRS, CDR2 YFSETQ. CDR3 nucleotide sequence: TGCGCCAGCAGCTTGTGGGGGGGGCTGGCCAAAAACATTCAGTACTTC. Residues: CASSLWGGLAKNIQYF.